This entry lists 7 T cell receptor beta chains sequenced from one sample in a study of cytomegalovirus exposure and HLA in healthy donors. PCR involved 60 Vbeta and 13 Jbeta primers. Data came from immunoSEQ multiplex PCR; TCRdb stores just in-frame clones and leaves some out. The sample has 95,000 to 150,000 clones; approximately 15% are singletons. The material sequenced was PBMCs. These receptors were taken from a woman aged 18-35 years in good health and CMV-seronegative.

The chain couples TRBV6-1 to TRBJ1-1; TRBD1 might be the D (5 bases). The CDR3 consists of 15 residues. V was cut by 2 bases and J by 0 bases, with 10 bases left in between. Germline V gene data show CDR1 as MNHNS and CDR2 as SASEGT. Here the CDR3 reads CASSERGKLNTEAFF. DNA of the CDR3: TGTGCCAGCAGTGAAAGGGGCAAGCTGAACACTGAAGCTTTCTTT.

The genes are TRBV2 and TRBJ1-1; 7 positions agree with TRBD1. The CDR3 length is 12 residues. Germline V gene data show CDR1 as SNHLY and CDR2 as FYNNEI. V gave up 1 base and J gave up 12 bases; unmatched junction bases: 5. CDR3 DNA sequence: TGTGCCAGCAGTGAAGGGGCAGGGGGAACTTTCTTT. It yields the protein CASSEGAGGTFF.

The chain combines TRBV6-5 with TRBJ2-1, with D possibly matching TRBD2 (6 bases). The CDR3 length is 14 residues. Per the germline V gene, CDR1 is MNHEY and CDR2 is SVGAGI. Trimming took off 7 bases at V and 7 bases at J, with 17 bases between the two ends. DNA of the CDR3: TGTGCCAGCAAGGGGCGGGGAATCCGGAATGAGCAGTTCTTC. Translation gives CASKGRGIRNEQFF.

The V call is TRBV21-1, the J call TRBJ2-7; TRBD1, the D gene given by the table, was not confirmed from the DNA. TRBV21-1 is shown as a pseudogene. The length of the CDR3 is 17 residues. CDR3 residues: CASSKWVSKGPPYEQYF. In DNA, the CDR3 is TGTGCCAGCAGCAAATGGGTCTCGAAGGGGCCCCCCTACGAGCAGTACTTC.

CDR3 sequence (DNA): TGTGCCAGCAGCTTGGGTACTAGCGGCGTGGTCGAGCAGTACTTC. It specifies CASSLGTSGVVEQYF. V is TRBV5-4 and J is TRBJ2-7; TRBD2 aligns across 8 bases. The germline V gene encodes CDR1 SGHNT and CDR2 YYREEE (reference sequence). The V segment lost 0 bases and the J segment 6 bases; nucleotides outside the gene matches: 8. The length of the CDR3 is 15 residues.

This clone has more than one count but fewer than ten. The chain recombines TRBV5-1 with TRBJ2-1; 11 nucleotides line up with TRBD1. CDR1 is SGHRS, CDR2 YFSETQ, per germline. Trimming at V came to 4 bases and at J to 0 bases, leaving 3 bases not matched to a gene. This CDR3 is built from 16 residues. CDR3 nucleotides: TGCGCCAGCAGCGCGGGACAGGGGGGCTCCTACAATGAGCAGTTCTTC. Protein product: CASSAGQGGSYNEQFF.

The V gene is TRBV5-5, the J gene TRBJ2-1, with 8 positions matching TRBD1. The CDR3 has 12 amino acids. The germline V gene encodes CDR1 SGHKS and CDR2 YYEKEE (reference sequence). Trimming at V came to 4 bases and at J to 7 bases, leaving 1 base not matched to a gene. CDR3 in DNA: TGTGCCAGCAGCCACAGGGGGAATGAGCAGTTCTTC. It specifies CASSHRGNEQFF.